Listed here is a single T cell receptor beta chain. This clonotype is judged medium-sized (0.01 to 0.1%). The clone's antigen remains unknown. No clone much larger than this one lies a single base away; base qualities are absent. The sample is drawn from a study of spatial heterogeneity in lung cancer (dated by TCRdb to between 2017 and 2020). For context, the study as a whole: Beta-chain transcripts were consistently detected in greater numbers than alpha-chain transcripts, which likely reflects a higher abundance of beta-chain transcripts. In tumor regions, TCR transcript counts showed a strong correlation with a T cell transcriptional module score derived from matched bulk RNA-seq. In the raw uncorrected reads, each unique combination of TCR and UMI appeared more than ten times on average. In non-small cell lung cancer, the study made a quantitative comparison of TCR alpha and beta repertoires among multiple tumor regions, matched nontumor lung and blood. Nonsynonymous mutation counts, determined by whole-exome sequencing of tumor tissue, were related to TCR repertoire features. At surgery, about 210 tumor regions, approximately 64 matched nontumor lung samples and fewer than 60 PBMC samples were TCR-sequenced for both alpha and beta chains. Points the paper makes about the study in general: Counts of ubiquitous and regional expanded TCRs were found to correlate with counts of ubiquitous and regional nonsynonymous mutations, respectively. Additional single-cell paired TCR alpha and beta sequencing was considered necessary to confirm, at a functional level, the hypothesis that regional TCRs recognize regional mutations. Estimated TCR-seq coverage of tumor T cells was only about 7.4% for alpha chains and about 12% for beta chains. A correlation was observed between the number of expanded intratumoral alpha and beta TCRs and the tumor nonsynonymous mutation count.

Relative to germline, V is 1 base shorter and J is 0 bases shorter, with 9 bases between their ends. The CDR3 holds 14 amino acids from the cysteine to the phenylalanine. Just CDR3 DNA is preserved here, 42 bases in frame from base 1. From the germline V gene (reference sequence), CDR1 is GTSNPN and CDR2 is SVGIG. The time point label corresponds to: sample taken at primary tumor resection. The donors were 65 to 90 patients from the lung TRACERx cohort who had early-stage, untreated non-small cell lung cancer. For TCR sequencing, whole RNA was extracted from tumor and nontumor lung tissue, or from cryopreserved PBMC samples, and no cell sorting was done. Only patients with enough RNA available from two or more tumor regions were chosen for TCR sequencing. Before selection, tumor and adjacent nontumor lung specimens were reviewed by a lung pathologist. Receptors were amplified or captured by 5' RACE. Sequencing was carried out with a NextSeq 500. In the TCR library protocol, a unique molecular identifier was attached to each TCR cDNA molecule so that PCR and sequencing errors could be corrected. In the original analysis: TCR identification, UMI-based error correction and CDR3 extraction were all carried out with Decombinator tools. Expanded TCRs were defined as those above a frequency of 2 per 1,000, corresponding to the top 1% of the tumor frequency distribution. Expanded tumor TCRs were classed as regional if statistically deemed absent (corrected P<0.05) from at least one tumor region, otherwise ubiquitous. Renyi diversity was computed with the R vegan package after each repertoire had been subsampled 100 times to 5,000 TCRs. CDR3 similarity networks were constructed using string-kernel similarity of amino acid triplets, with links drawn between CDR3s whose pairwise similarity was above 0.82. TCRdb reworked the public reads: Q25 trimming with fastp, MiXCR clone assembly, productive beta chains retained. Rows with one shared CDR3 protein collapse into an entry with the most common genes and DNA. What appears here as the V and J calls and clone size reflects TCRdb's work, not the paper's. The sample records about 12,000 distinct CDR3 sequences, 5% to 6.5% of which are singletons. The top ten clones comprise under 45% of the sample.

The chain is encoded by TRBV30 joined to TRBJ1-2; TRBD1 could be the D gene, as 5 bases match. Specimen: lung tumor tissue, collected at surgery. The sequence was collected from a male donor with early-stage non-small cell lung cancer. The CDR3 region: CAWSEGHSNYGYTF. The DNA is TGTGCCTGGAGTGAGGGGCATTCTAACTATGGCTACACCTTC.